Listed below are T cell receptor beta chains from one sample, sequenced in a study of blood T cell repertoires in COVID-19. TCRdb's copy holds only in-frame clones and misses some; the assay was immunoSEQ multiplex PCR. The profile covers roughly 180,000 clones, with roughly 85% appearing a single time and around 5.4% taken by the ten largest. What was sequenced was peripheral blood. Receptors originate from a woman aged 45-60 years with COVID-19, enrolled during active disease. CDR3s include the opening cysteine and the closing phenylalanine or tryptophan.

J: TRBJ1-4
V: TRBV25-1
CDR3: CASSDTGPNEKLFF

J: TRBJ2-3
V: TRBV9
CDR3: CASNPGGDTDTQYF

J: TRBJ2-1
V: TRBV5-1
CDR3: CASTMHWDRDYNEQFF

J: TRBJ2-3
V: TRBV5-1
CDR3: CASMPSGQSTDTQYF

J: TRBJ1-1
V: TRBV28
CDR3: CASSLGTGGTEAFF

J: TRBJ1-2
V: TRBV7-9
CDR3: CASTPSDRALRGYTF

J: TRBJ1-5
V: TRBV19
CDR3: CASSMSGQNSNQPQHF

J: TRBJ1-3
V: TRBV5-1
CDR3: CASSETGFSGNTIYF

J: TRBJ1-4
V: TRBV2
CDR3: CASSKSLNEKLFF

J: TRBJ2-5
V: TRBV7-2
CDR3: CASSPYQETQYF

J: TRBJ1-5
V: TRBV6-2/TRBV6-3
CDR3: CASSYSKAGGVYSNQPQHF

J: TRBJ2-3
V: TRBV3-1/TRBV3-2
CDR3: CASRDRSGKPAQYF

J: TRBJ1-2
V: TRBV9
CDR3: CASSSKGVPYGYTF

J: TRBJ2-5
V: TRBV7-3
CDR3: CASSSGTSRQETQYF

J: TRBJ2-7
V: TRBV27
CDR3: CASSLGTGRMDEQYF

J: TRBJ2-5
V: TRBV3-1/TRBV3-2
CDR3: CASSQSVGQGLETQYF

J: TRBJ2-1
V: TRBV24-1
CDR3: CATALAGGNEQFF

J: TRBJ1-2
V: TRBV18
CDR3: CASSPGREVYGYTF

J: TRBJ2-7
V: TRBV4-1
CDR3: CASSLVGLAEQYF

J: TRBJ1-3
V: TRBV3-1/TRBV3-2
CDR3: CASSRTGSYTIYF

J: TRBJ2-7
V: TRBV11-3
CDR3: CASSLSAHYEQYF

J: TRBJ2-3
V: TRBV11-2
CDR3: CASSLEPQVVTDTQYF

J: TRBJ1-2
V: TRBV18
CDR3: CASSPPPPRHYGYTF

J: TRBJ2-6
V: TRBV19
CDR3: CASSIGQGLSGANVLTF

J: TRBJ2-5
V: TRBV5-5
CDR3: CASSSRTRLGETQYF

J: TRBJ1-1
V: TRBV11-3
CDR3: CASSLGVQGVGAEAFF

J: TRBJ1-6
V: TRBV3-1/TRBV3-2
CDR3: CASSQKGVSPLHF

J: TRBJ1-1
V: TRBV12-3/TRBV12-4
CDR3: CASRRAGNTEAFF

J: TRBJ1-1
V: TRBV11-3
CDR3: CASSFRDNTEAFF

J: TRBJ2-3
V: TRBV13
CDR3: CASSRTSGGGTDTQYF

J: TRBJ2-7
V: TRBV20-1
CDR3: CSASSWGLPSSYEQYF

J: TRBJ1-4
V: TRBV13
CDR3: CASSLGSGLGKLFF

J: TRBJ2-7
V: TRBV10-3
CDR3: CAISYDRATEQYF

J: TRBJ1-2
V: TRBV4-1
CDR3: CASSQVGGWQENYGYTF

J: TRBJ2-2
V: TRBV7-3
CDR3: CASSPAQGNTGELFF

J: TRBJ1-4
V: TRBV4-3
CDR3: CASSQDPGKREKLFF

J: TRBJ2-3
V: TRBV28
CDR3: CASTETSTTQYF

J: TRBJ2-5
V: TRBV29-1
CDR3: CSVEPLQETQYF